The text below deals with one T cell receptor beta chain. The CDR3 consists of 13 residues. V trimming: 6 bases; J trimming: 6 bases; junction bases outside the gene matches: 6. Per the germline V gene, CDR1 is SGHTA and CDR2 is FQGTGA. The sample comes from a study of cytomegalovirus exposure and HLA in healthy donors. Both 60 Vbeta primers and 13 Jbeta primers went into the PCR. Assay used: immunoSEQ multiplex PCR; TCRdb lists only in-frame clones, some missing. The table has more than 100,000 clones, 72% seen once. The receptor comes from a man between 50 and 59 years old in good health and CMV-seropositive. The chain carries TRBV7-3 and TRBJ2-3, with 7 bases fitting TRBD2. The sequenced sample consisted of PBMCs. CDR3 loop: CASRRTRGDTQYF. In DNA form, the CDR3 reads TGTGCCAGCAGACGGACTAGAGGGGATACGCAGTATTTT.